This TCR beta chain was sequenced for a study of identical twins. Study observations and caveats: Whereas memory repertoires showed no such difference, abundant cord blood beta clonotypes carried fewer insertions. Cross-sectional statistical analysis, not tracking of the same donors, underpinned the conclusions.

The sample holds a few counts of this clonotype. The antigen is unknown. Unique molecular identifiers were present on the cDNA, which also gained a universal primer site by template switching. TCRdb reprocessed the 5' RACE reads with MiXCR, giving one entry per CDR3 protein. The sample lists about 1.7 million distinct CDR3 sequences; around a third were seen once. What was sequenced was cord blood. This TCR came from a newborn girl in good health.

The CDR3 sequence is CSAETGLAGETQYF. As DNA, the CDR3 is TGCAGTGCCGAAACGGGACTAGCGGGAGAGACGCAGTATTTT. The chain recombines TRBV20-1 with TRBJ2-3; TRBD2 matches at 14 bases. The CDR3 covers 14 residues. The germline V gene has CDR1 DFQATT and CDR2 SNEGSKA (reference sequence). Trimming took 6 bases from V and 9 from J; bases not matched to a gene: 8.